This record looks at one TCR beta chain sequence and its context. Using immunoSEQ multiplex PCR, the repertoire was profiled, and TCRdb retains in-frame clones only, with some absent. The sample includes 200,000 to 250,000 clones, 80% to 85% of them seen just once. Looked up from germline, CDR1 is MGHDK and CDR2 is SYGVNS. The CDR3 is 16 amino acids. V lost 4 bases and J lost 6; bases outside the gene matches: 7. The source of the sample is a study of blood T cell repertoires in COVID-19. Input material: peripheral blood. The V gene is TRBV25-1, the J gene TRBJ2-2, with 11 positions matching TRBD1. This TCR was recovered from a woman aged 25 to 39 who had recovered from COVID-19. This chain's CDR3 is CASSVNGQGASGELFF. The CDR3, as DNA: TGTGCCAGCAGTGTCAATGGACAGGGGGCTTCCGGGGAGCTGTTTTTT.